The rows below give T cell receptor beta chains drawn from one sample of a study of T cells in Graves' hyperthyroidism and ophthalmopathy. Each CDR3 protein is one row after TCRdb ran MiXCR on the multiplex PCR reads. The sample lists about 580,000 distinct CDR3 sequences; about 45% were seen once. Sequenced material: peripheral blood or thyroid tissue (not recorded which). These receptors were obtained from a woman younger than 35 with Graves' hyperthyroidism. Both conserved end residues are part of each CDR3. The D gene is left open where the match is weak. Size tells how often a clone was seen (once, few, many) or the class of an expanded clone, and some rows leave it out.

TRBJ2-7,TRBD1,many,TRBV7-9,CASSPPGQDYEQYF,TGTGCCAGCAGCCCCCCGGGACAGGATTACGAGCAGTACTTC
TRBJ1-1,-,many,TRBV11-2,CASSLGQLGGDTEAFF,TGTGCCAGCAGCTTAGGTCAGTTAGGGGGGGACACTGAAGCTTTCTTT
TRBJ2-5,-,-,TRBV24-1,CATSGLNPETGRKAQYF,TGTGCCACCAGTGGCCTCAATCCGGAGACAGGGAGGAAGGCCCAGTACTTC
TRBJ2-7,-,many,TRBV5-1,CASSAGTLTYEQYF,TGCGCCAGCAGCGCCGGGACATTAACCTACGAGCAGTACTTC
TRBJ1-2,-,-,TRBV30,CAWRGGLGGGYTF,TGTGCCTGGAGGGGGGGACTCGGTGGCGGCTACACCTTC
TRBJ2-7,-,many,TRBV5-1,CASSLELEQYF,TGCGCCAGCAGCTTGGAACTCGAGCAGTACTTC
TRBJ1-4,TRBD1,-,TRBV5-6,CASSLAPTGPYEKLFF,TGTGCCAGCAGCTTGGCCCCGACAGGGCCGTATGAAAAACTGTTTTTT
TRBJ2-7,-,many,TRBV4-1,CASSLLLGGAPNHEQYF,TGCGCCAGCAGCCTCCTACTCGGGGGCGCCCCAAACCACGAGCAGTACTTC
TRBJ2-3,TRBD2,once,TRBV5-4,CASSLVLAGGRQLTDTQYF,TGTGCCAGCAGCTTGGTCCTAGCGGGAGGGAGACAGTTGACAGATACGCAGTATTTT
TRBJ2-7,TRBD2,few,TRBV12-3/TRBV12-4,CASSLGPAGSYEQYF,TGTGCCAGCAGTTTAGGTCCAGCGGGATCCTACGAGCAGTACTTC
TRBJ2-7,-,many,TRBV7-2,CASSFVRYEQYF,TGTGCCAGCAGCTTTGTGCGGTACGAGCAGTACTTC
TRBJ2-2,TRBD2,few,TRBV27,CASGFSGRAPNTGELFF,TGTGCCAGCGGTTTTAGCGGGAGGGCCCCAAACACCGGGGAGCTGTTTTTT
TRBJ2-5,-,many,TRBV2,CASSEVPGKETQYF,TGTGCCAGCAGTGAAGTTCCAGGAAAGGAGACCCAGTACTTC
TRBJ2-6,TRBD1,-,TRBV12-3/TRBV12-4,CASSTTGSDAGANVLTF,TGTGCCAGCAGTACGACAGGGAGCGACGCGGGGGCCAACGTCCTGACTTTC
TRBJ1-4,TRBD1,-,TRBV6-5,CASSHKDRVGEKLFF,TGTGCCAGCAGCCACAAAGACAGGGTGGGCGAAAAACTGTTTTTT
TRBJ1-2,-,-,TRBV10-3,CAISLAGDYGYTF,TGTGCCATCAGCTTGGCAGGGGACTATGGCTACACCTTC
TRBJ1-1,TRBD1,-,TRBV11-3,CASNTSPTRTGGTEAFF,TGTGCCAGCAACACATCTCCAACTCGGACAGGGGGCACTGAAGCTTTCTTT
TRBJ2-5,TRBD2,many,TRBV5-8,CASSLEAGGPQETQYF,TGTGCCAGCAGCTTGGAAGCGGGAGGGCCCCAAGAGACCCAGTACTTC
TRBJ2-7,-,-,TRBV20-1,CSAKVRGEQYF,TGCAGTGCTAAGGTGAGGGGAGAGCAGTACTTC
TRBJ2-5,-,-,TRBV6-1,CASSEAGMDRETQYF,TGTGCCAGCAGTGAAGCCGGGATGGACAGAGAGACCCAGTACTTC
TRBJ2-5,-,many,TRBV20-1,CSALLGETQYF,TGCAGTGCCTTGCTGGGGGAGACCCAGTACTTC
TRBJ1-2,TRBD1,-,TRBV10-2,CASGAETGTLGYTF,TGCGCCAGCGGCGCAGAGACAGGGACTCTTGGCTACACCTTC
TRBJ2-5,TRBD1,-,TRBV2,CASNTGGGQPQYF,TGTGCCAGCAATACAGGGGGTGGGCAGCCCCAGTACTTC
TRBJ2-7,TRBD2,-,TRBV20-1,CSARELWGSGTSGYEQYF,TGCAGTGCTAGAGAGTTATGGGGTAGCGGGACTAGCGGTTACGAGCAGTACTTC
TRBJ2-1,-,few,TRBV12-3/TRBV12-4,CASTQDDEQFF,TGTGCCAGCACCCAAGACGATGAGCAGTTCTTC
TRBJ2-3,-,many,TRBV7-2,CALGGADTQYF,TGTGCCCTCGGCGGTGCAGATACGCAGTATTTT
TRBJ1-3,-,many,TRBV14,CATSDGFSGNTIYF,TGTGCCACTAGTGATGGCTTCTCTGGAAACACCATATATTTT
TRBJ1-1,-,-,TRBV7-2,CASTRFGEAEAFF,TGTGCCAGCACCCGATTCGGGGAGGCTGAAGCTTTCTTT